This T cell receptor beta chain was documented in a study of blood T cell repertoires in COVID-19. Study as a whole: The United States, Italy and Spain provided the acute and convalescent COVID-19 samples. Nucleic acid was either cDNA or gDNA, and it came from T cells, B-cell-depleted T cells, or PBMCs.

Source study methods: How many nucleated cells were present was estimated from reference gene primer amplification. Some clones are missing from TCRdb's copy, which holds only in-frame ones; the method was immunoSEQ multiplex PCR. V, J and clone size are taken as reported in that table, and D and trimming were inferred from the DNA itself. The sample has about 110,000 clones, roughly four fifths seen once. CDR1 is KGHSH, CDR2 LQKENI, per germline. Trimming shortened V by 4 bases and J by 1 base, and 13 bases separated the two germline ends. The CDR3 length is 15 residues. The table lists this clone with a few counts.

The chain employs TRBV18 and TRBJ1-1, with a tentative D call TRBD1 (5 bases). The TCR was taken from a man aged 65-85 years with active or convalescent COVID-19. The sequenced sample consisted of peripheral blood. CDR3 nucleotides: TGTGCCAGCTCACGCGACGGGGGTCCGAACACTGAAGCTTTCTTT. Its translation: CASSRDGGPNTEAFF. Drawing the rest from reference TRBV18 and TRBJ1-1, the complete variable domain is NAGVMQNPRHLVRRRGQEARLRCSPMKGHSHVYWYRQLPEEGLKFMVYLQKENIIDESGMPKERFSAEFPKEGPSILRIQQVVRGDSAAYFCASSRDGGPNTEAFFGQGTRLTVV.